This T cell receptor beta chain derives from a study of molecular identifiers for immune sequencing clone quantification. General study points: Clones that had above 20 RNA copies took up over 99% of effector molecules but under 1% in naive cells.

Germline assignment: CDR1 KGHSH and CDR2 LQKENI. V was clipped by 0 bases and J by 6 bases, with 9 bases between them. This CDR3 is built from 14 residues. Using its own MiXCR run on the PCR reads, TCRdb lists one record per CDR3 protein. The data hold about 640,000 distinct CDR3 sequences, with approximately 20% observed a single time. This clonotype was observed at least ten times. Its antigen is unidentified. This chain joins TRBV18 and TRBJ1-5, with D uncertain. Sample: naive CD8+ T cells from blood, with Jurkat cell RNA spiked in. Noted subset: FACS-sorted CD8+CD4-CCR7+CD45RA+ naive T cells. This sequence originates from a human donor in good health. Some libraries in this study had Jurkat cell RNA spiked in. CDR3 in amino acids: CASSPPGEGQPQHF. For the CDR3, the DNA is TGTGCCAGCTCACCACCCGGGGAAGGTCAGCCCCAGCATTTT.